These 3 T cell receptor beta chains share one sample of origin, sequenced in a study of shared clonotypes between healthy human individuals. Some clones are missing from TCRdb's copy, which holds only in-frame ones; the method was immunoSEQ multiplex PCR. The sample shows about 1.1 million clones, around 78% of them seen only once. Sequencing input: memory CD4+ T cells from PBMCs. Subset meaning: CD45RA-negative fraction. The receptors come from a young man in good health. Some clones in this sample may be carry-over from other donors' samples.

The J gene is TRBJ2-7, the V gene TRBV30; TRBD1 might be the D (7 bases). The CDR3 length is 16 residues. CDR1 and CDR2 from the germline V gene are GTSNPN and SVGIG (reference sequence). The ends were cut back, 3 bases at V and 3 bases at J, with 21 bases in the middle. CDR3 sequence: CAWSGGRGKFNYEQYF. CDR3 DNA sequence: TGTGCCTGGAGCGGGGGCAGGGGGAAATTTAACTACGAGCAGTACTTC.

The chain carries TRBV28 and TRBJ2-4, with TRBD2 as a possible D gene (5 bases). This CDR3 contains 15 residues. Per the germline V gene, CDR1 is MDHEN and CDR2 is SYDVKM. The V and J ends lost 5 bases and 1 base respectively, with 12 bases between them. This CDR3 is CASSLSDPAKNIQYF. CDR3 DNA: TGTGCCAGCAGTCTTAGCGACCCTGCCAAAAACATTCAGTACTTC.

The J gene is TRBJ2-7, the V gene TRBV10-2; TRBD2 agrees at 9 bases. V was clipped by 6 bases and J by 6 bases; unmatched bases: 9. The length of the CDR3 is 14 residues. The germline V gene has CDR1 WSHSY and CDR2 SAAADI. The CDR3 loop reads CASRLGLAPSEQYF. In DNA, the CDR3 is TGCGCCAGCAGACTGGGACTAGCTCCCTCCGAGCAGTACTTC.